A selection of T cell receptor beta chains follows, all from one sample in a study of T cell responses to AZD1222 COVID-19 vaccine. Assay: immunoSEQ multiplex PCR; the TCRdb copy retains only in-frame clones and omits some. The data hold about 190,000 clones, with almost 95% observed a single time. The specimen was peripheral blood, collected on day 0 of AZD1222 vaccination. All receptors derive from an adult in good health. Each CDR3 is given with its conserved first and last residue. The order of the fields is V gene, J gene, D gene, clone size, CDR3 protein, CDR3 DNA. A D gene is named only where the DNA matches it firmly. Only some rows state a clone size, as once, few, many or a class for expanded clones.

TRBV11-2	TRBJ1-4	TRBD1	.	CASSPGQGNEKLFF	TGTGCCAGCAGCCCCGGACAGGGTAATGAAAAACTGTTTTTT
TRBV6-5	TRBJ2-1	TRBD2	few	CASIALAGANEQFF	TGTGCCAGCATAGCCCTAGCGGGGGCCAATGAGCAGTTCTTC
TRBV6-5	TRBJ1-3	.	.	CASRLGSGNTIYF	TGTGCCAGCCGACTTGGCTCTGGAAACACCATATATTTT
TRBV28	TRBJ1-6	.	.	CASTTGTSPLHF	TGTGCCAGCACAACAGGGACTTCACCCCTCCACTTT
TRBV7-2	TRBJ1-6	.	.	CASSSAPRNSPLHF	TGTGCCAGCAGCTCCGCCCCCAGGAATTCACCCCTCCACTTT
TRBV6-5	TRBJ1-5	.	.	CAIRGGARRQPQHF	TGTGCCATCCGGGGGGGGGCCAGGAGGCAGCCCCAGCATTTT
TRBV4-2	TRBJ1-6	.	.	CASSQGSKGFNSPLHF	TGTGCCAGCAGCCAAGGGTCTAAGGGATTCAATTCACCCCTCCACTTT
TRBV29-1	TRBJ1-1	.	.	CSGGRANTEAFF	TGCAGCGGTGGACGGGCGAACACTGAAGCTTTCTTT
TRBV18	TRBJ2-3	.	.	CASSINREDTQYF	TGTGCCAGCTCAATCAACAGGGAGGATACGCAGTATTTT
TRBV29-1	TRBJ2-1	TRBD1	few	CSGLGTGYNEQFF	TGCAGCGGCCTCGGGACAGGCTACAATGAGCAGTTCTTC
TRBV24-1	TRBJ2-5	TRBD2	.	CATSDLLAEFRTQYF	TGTGCCACCAGTGATCTCCTAGCGGAGTTTAGGACCCAGTACTTC
TRBV5-4	TRBJ1-1	.	.	CASSFGAGMNTEAFF	TGTGCCAGCAGCTTCGGGGCAGGGATGAACACTGAAGCTTTCTTT
TRBV19	TRBJ1-2	.	.	CASSERGADANYGYTF	TGTGCCAGTAGCGAAAGAGGCGCGGACGCTAACTATGGCTACACCTTC
TRBV27	TRBJ1-6	TRBD1	.	CASRMGGGRNSPLHF	TGTGCCAGCAGAATGGGAGGGGGCCGAAATTCACCCCTCCACTTT
TRBV3-1/TRBV3-2	TRBJ1-4	TRBD1	.	CASRPTGIQANEKLFF	TGTGCCAGCAGACCGACAGGGATTCAGGCTAATGAAAAACTGTTTTTT
TRBV9	TRBJ1-1	.	.	CASSVVPGGTEAFF	TGTGCCAGCAGCGTAGTCCCAGGTGGGACTGAAGCTTTCTTT